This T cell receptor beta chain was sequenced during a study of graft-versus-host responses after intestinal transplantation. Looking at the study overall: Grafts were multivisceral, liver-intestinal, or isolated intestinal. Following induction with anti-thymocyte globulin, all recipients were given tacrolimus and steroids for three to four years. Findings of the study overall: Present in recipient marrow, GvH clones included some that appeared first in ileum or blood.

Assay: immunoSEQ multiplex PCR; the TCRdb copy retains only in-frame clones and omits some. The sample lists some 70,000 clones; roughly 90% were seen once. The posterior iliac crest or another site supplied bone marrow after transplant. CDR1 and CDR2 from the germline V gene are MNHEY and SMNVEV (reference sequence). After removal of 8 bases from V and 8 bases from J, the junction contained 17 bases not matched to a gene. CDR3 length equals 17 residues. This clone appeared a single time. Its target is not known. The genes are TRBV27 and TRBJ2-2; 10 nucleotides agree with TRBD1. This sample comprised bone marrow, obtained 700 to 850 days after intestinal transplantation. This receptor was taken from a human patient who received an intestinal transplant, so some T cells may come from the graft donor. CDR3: CASRPPPGQGLFGELFF. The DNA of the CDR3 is TGTGCCAGCCGCCCCCCTCCGGGACAGGGGTTGTTTGGGGAGCTGTTTTTT.